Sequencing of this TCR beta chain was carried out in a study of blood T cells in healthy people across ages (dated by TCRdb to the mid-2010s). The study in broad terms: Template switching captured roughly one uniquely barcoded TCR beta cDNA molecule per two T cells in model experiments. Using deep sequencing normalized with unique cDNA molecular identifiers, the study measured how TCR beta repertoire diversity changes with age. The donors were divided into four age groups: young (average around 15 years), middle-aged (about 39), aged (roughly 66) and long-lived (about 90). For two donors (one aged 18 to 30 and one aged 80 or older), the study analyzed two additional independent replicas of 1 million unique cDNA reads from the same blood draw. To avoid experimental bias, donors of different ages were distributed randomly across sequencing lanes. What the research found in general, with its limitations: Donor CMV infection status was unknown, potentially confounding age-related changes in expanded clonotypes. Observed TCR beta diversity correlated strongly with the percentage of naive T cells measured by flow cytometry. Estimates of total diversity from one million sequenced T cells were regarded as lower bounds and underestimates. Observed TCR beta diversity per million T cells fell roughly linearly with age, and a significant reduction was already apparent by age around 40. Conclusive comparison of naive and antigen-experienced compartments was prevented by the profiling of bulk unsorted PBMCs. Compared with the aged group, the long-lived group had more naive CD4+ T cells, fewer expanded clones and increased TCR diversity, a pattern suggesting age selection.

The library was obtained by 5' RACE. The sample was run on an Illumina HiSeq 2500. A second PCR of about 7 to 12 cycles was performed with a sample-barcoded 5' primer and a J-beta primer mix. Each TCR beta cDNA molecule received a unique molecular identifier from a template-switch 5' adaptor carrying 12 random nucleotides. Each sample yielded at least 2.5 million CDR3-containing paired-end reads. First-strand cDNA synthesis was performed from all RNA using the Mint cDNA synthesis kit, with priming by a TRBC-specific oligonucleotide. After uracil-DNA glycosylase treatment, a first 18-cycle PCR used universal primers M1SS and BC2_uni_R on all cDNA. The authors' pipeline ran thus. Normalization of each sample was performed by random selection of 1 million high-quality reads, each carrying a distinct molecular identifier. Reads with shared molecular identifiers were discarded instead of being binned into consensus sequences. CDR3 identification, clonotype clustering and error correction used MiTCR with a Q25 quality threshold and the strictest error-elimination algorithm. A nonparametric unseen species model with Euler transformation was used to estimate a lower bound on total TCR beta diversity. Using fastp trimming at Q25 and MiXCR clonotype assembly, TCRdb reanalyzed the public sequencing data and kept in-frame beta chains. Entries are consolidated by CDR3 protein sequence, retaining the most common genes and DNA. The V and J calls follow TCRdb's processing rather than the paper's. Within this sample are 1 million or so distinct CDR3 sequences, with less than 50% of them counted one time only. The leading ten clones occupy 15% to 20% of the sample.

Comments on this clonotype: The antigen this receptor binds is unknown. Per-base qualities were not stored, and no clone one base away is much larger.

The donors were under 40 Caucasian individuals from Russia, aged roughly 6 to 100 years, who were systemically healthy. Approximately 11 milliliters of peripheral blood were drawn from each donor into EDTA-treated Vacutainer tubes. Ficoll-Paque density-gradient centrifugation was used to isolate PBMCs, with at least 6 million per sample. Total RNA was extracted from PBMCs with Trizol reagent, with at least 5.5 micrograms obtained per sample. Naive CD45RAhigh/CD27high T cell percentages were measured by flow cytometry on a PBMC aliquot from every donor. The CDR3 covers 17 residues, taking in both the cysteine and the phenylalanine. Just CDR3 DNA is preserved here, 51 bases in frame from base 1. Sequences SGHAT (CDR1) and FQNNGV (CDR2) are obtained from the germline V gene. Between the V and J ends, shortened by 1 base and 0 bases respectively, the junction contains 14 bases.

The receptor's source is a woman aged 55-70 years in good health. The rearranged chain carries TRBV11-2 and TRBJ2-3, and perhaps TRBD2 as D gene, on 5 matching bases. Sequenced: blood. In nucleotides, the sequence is TGTGCCAGCAGCTTAGTAATTAGTAGCGCTAGCACAGATACGCAGTATTTT. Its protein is CASSLVISSASTDTQYF.